This TCR beta chain originates from a study of T-cell memory formation after mild COVID-19. This clonotype was picked up a small number of times. CDR1 SQVTM and CDR2 ANQGSEA come from the germline V gene. CDR3 length equals 11 residues. J was trimmed by 4 bases and V by 7 bases; bases with no gene match: 3. TCRdb ran MiXCR on the 5' RACE reads and lists one entry per CDR3 protein. This sample yields about 120,000 distinct CDR3 sequences, of which 22% are seen a single time; 40% to 50% belongs to the top ten. Sequenced sample: PBMCs or a T cell subset sorted from them (not recorded which). The receptor was derived from a young man who had mild COVID-19 (a few samples of this study predate the infection). Cell type and time point are not known. The chain joins TRBV29-1 to TRBJ2-5; 7 bases match TRBD1. The CDR3 bases are TGCAGCGGGTACAGGGGAGAGACCCAGTACTTC. It yields the protein CSGYRGETQYF.